The sequence of this T cell receptor (beta chain) was determined in a study of vaccination and CD4 T cells after COVID-19. The CDR3 has 14 residues. The ends were cut back, 9 bases at V and 0 bases at J, with 11 bases in the middle. Germline loops: CDR1 KGHDR, CDR2 SFDVKD. Findings and caveats of the study: A nonsignificant median increase from about 20 to 38 SARS-CoV-2-reactive clonotypes was observed.

To note about this clonotype: Its matching antigen is unknown.

The Oncomine TCR Beta short-read assay was applied to DNA of cultured CD4+ T cells. Investigators isolated genomic DNA from cultured CD4+ T cells. TCRdb used MiXCR to reprocess the PCR reads, holding one entry per CDR3 protein. The table includes about 18,000 distinct CDR3 sequences, 78% detected once. Sample treatment: approximately 11-day PBMC culture with coronavirus spike peptide pools or control peptides (ViraFEST assay). IL-2 at about 11 IU/ml and peptide pools at roughly 10 ug/ml were added to PBMCs cultured at roughly 2.1 million per well. The material sequenced was CD4+ T cells from blood, cultured in vitro, taken after SARS-CoV-2 vaccination. The V and J genes are TRBV24-1 and TRBJ1-5; tentative D call: TRBD1 (6 bases). The source of this sequence is a human donor who received a COVID-19 vaccine. As DNA, the CDR3 is TGTGCCACCCAGGACAGCAATAGCAATCAGCCCCAGCATTTT. Translating gives CATQDSNSNQPQHF.